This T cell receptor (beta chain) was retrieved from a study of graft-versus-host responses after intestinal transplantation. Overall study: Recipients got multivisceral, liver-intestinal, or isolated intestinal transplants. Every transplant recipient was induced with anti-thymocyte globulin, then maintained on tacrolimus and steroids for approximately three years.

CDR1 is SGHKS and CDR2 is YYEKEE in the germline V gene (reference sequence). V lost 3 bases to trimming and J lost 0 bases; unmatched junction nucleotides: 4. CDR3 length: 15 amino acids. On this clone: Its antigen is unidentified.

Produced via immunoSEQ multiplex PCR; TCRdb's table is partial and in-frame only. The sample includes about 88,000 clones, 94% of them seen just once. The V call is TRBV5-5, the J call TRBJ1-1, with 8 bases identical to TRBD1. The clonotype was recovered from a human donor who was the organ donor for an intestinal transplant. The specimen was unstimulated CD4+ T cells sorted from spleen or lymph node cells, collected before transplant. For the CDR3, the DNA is TGTGCCAGCAGCTCGGGGACAGGCATGAACACTGAAGCTTTCTTT. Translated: CASSSGTGMNTEAFF.